The clone carrying this TCR beta chain was detected many times. The data belong to a study of low-dose radiotherapy and immunotherapy resistance in tumors. Background on the study: Fractions of 1 Gy went to Cohort 2 every two weeks, for 13 Gy over 26 weeks. Patients received cyclophosphamide 200 mg/m2 intravenously every two weeks, the day before radiation-immunotherapy. On an every-two-weeks schedule, patients received intravenous nivolumab 240 mg, along with ipilimumab 1 mg/kg every six weeks.

This CDR3 is built from 13 residues. V lost 3 bases and J lost 5, with 11 bases in between. Germline V gives CDR1 SGHNT, CDR2 YENEEA. Time point here: before trial treatment. Eligibility criteria specified advanced solid malignancies devoid of tumor-infiltrating lymphocytes. Both TCRalpha and TCRbeta chains were reverse transcribed with V-gene-specific primers. It was with a constant-region primer and a V-primer adapter that TCRs were amplified over approximately 20 PCR cycles. TCRdb re-called the reads through MiXCR, storing one row per CDR3 protein. Here the sample spans more than 50,000 distinct CDR3 sequences, 25% being singletons.

V usage is TRBV11-3 and J usage is TRBJ2-7; D is unclear. This clonotype was sampled from a male donor with prostate cancer. The source was PBMCs, collected before treatment. DNA for the CDR3: TGTGCCAGCAGCTTTGGGGTCACCAACGAGCAGTACTTC. Encoded protein: CASSFGVTNEQYF.